This T cell receptor beta chain was obtained from a study of cytomegalovirus exposure and HLA in healthy donors listed by TCRdb under 2017. For context, the study as a whole: According to a later analysis, the approximately 130 validation repertoires were produced on the same platform as the roughly 600 repertoires of the first cohort. To predict cytomegalovirus infection status, the study combined high-throughput TCR immunosequencing, statistical association of individual TCRs with disease status, and machine learning. Besides the first cohort of some 670 subjects, a separate validation cohort made up of some 110 different subjects was used. The study was designed to test whether signatures of past pathogen exposure could be identified by cataloging public T cell receptors. Summary of the overall study and its limitations: It was suggested by the authors that the approach could potentially be generalized to other disease states and immunological phenotypes. A later analysis lacked HLA typing for the validation cohort, so it scored co-occurrence in that cohort across all 120 repertoires. In vitro tests confirmed that a few of the cytomegalovirus-associated TCR beta chains recognize cytomegalovirus antigens. In a later analysis, TCRs clustered in the first cohort were found to also tend to co-occur in the 120 or so validation repertoires, with 90% to 95% of cluster scores above 0. The classifier was reported to diagnose cytomegalovirus status with high specificity and sensitivity in both the original and validation cohorts. The study gave a list of under 200 TCR beta chains associated with cytomegalovirus. Most TCR sequences were observed very rarely across donors, whereas some public TCRs were present in many individuals.

Concerning this clone itself: Its antigen is unknown. Within one base of it there is no much larger clone, and no base qualities were kept.

The CDR3 holds 15 amino acids from the cysteine to the phenylalanine. Here the CDR3 DNA is all that survives: 45 bases in frame from base 1. From the germline V gene (reference sequence), CDR1 is MNHEY and CDR2 is SMNVEV. Trimming removed 8 bases from V and 0 bases from J; the gene matches leave 6 bases unexplained. The library was generated by the immunoSEQ multiplex PCR assay. Per the original workflow: A statistical classification framework was built for diagnosing cytomegalovirus status from the catalog of TCR beta chain sequences. Drawn from immuneACCESS, this table holds only the in-frame rearrangements with V and J called that TCRdb kept. Clones are partly lost; checked studies trace under half to an unresolved V gene and leave the rest unexplained. V, J and clone size are those of that table, while D and trimming were read from the DNA. Counted in this sample were approximately 300,000 clones; 86% of them appeared once. The ten largest clones represent 0.7% to 0.85% of the sample.

The donors belonged to the validation cohort of roughly 120 subjects, which was separate from the roughly 700-subject first cohort. The clonotype was recovered from a woman under 30 in good health and CMV-seronegative. The source material was PBMCs. The chain couples TRBV27 to TRBJ2-2, and 7 bases in between align with TRBD2. The nucleotide sequence reads as follows: TGTGCCAGCGGAACTAGCGTAACGAACACCGGGGAGCTGTTTTTT. This encodes CASGTSVTNTGELFF.